These T cell receptor beta chains were read from a single sample in a study of blood T cell repertoires in COVID-19. The assay was immunoSEQ multiplex PCR, and TCRdb's table has in-frame clones only and misses some. Among under 500,000 clones, around nine tenths were seen once, and the ten largest hold about 2.1%. The sequenced material came from PBMCs or T cells enriched from blood (not recorded which). The source of these receptors is a woman aged 18-30 years with acute COVID-19. CDR3s include the opening cysteine and the closing phenylalanine or tryptophan. D genes are given only for firm matches. A row's size may be missing; if present it is once, few, many or a size class.

D gene: TRBD1; J gene: TRBJ1-4; V gene: TRBV5-6; clone size: .; CDR3 length: 15; CDR3 DNA: TGTGCCAGCAGCTTGGTGGGGACAGGGGATGAAAAACTGTTTTTT; CDR3 protein: CASSLVGTGDEKLFF
D gene: TRBD1; J gene: TRBJ2-5; V gene: TRBV18; clone size: few; CDR3 length: 15; CDR3 DNA: TGTGCCAGCTCAGCGCCGGGACAGGGATGGGAGACCCAGTACTTC; CDR3 protein: CASSAPGQGWETQYF
D gene: .; J gene: TRBJ1-2; V gene: TRBV9; clone size: .; CDR3 length: 16; CDR3 DNA: TGTGCCAGCAGCGTATTGAGTAGTACGAGTTCGTATGGCTACACCTTC; CDR3 protein: CASSVLSSTSSYGYTF
D gene: .; J gene: TRBJ2-7; V gene: TRBV9; clone size: .; CDR3 length: 12; CDR3 DNA: TGTGCCAGCAGTCCGATCGGGGGCGAGCAGTACTTC; CDR3 protein: CASSPIGGEQYF
D gene: .; J gene: TRBJ1-3; V gene: TRBV9; clone size: .; CDR3 length: 14; CDR3 DNA: TGTGCCAGCAGCCCAGGGGACTCTGGAAACACCATATATTTT; CDR3 protein: CASSPGDSGNTIYF
D gene: TRBD2; J gene: TRBJ2-1; V gene: TRBV9; clone size: once; CDR3 length: 15; CDR3 DNA: TGTGCCAGCAGCGCCTTAGCGGGGGGCAGGGATGAGCAGTTCTTC; CDR3 protein: CASSALAGGRDEQFF
D gene: TRBD1; J gene: TRBJ2-7; V gene: TRBV10-1; clone size: .; CDR3 length: 16; CDR3 DNA: TGCGCCAGCAGTGAGGGCCATCGGACAGGGAAGAACGAGCAGTACTTC; CDR3 protein: CASSEGHRTGKNEQYF
D gene: TRBD1; J gene: TRBJ2-7; V gene: TRBV27; clone size: .; CDR3 length: 16; CDR3 DNA: TGTGCCAGCAGTCGTGAACCGGGACAGGGGGCTCTCGAGCAGTACTTC; CDR3 protein: CASSREPGQGALEQYF
D gene: .; J gene: TRBJ2-7; V gene: TRBV4-3; clone size: .; CDR3 length: 13; CDR3 DNA: TGCGCCAGCAGTCCCTCTAGGGGCTACGAGCAGTACTTC; CDR3 protein: CASSPSRGYEQYF
D gene: TRBD1; J gene: TRBJ2-7; V gene: TRBV28; clone size: .; CDR3 length: 15; CDR3 DNA: TGTGCCAGCTCGAAAACAGGGGGCAATTTTAACGAGCAGTACTTC; CDR3 protein: CASSKTGGNFNEQYF
D gene: .; J gene: TRBJ2-5; V gene: TRBV10-3; clone size: .; CDR3 length: 13; CDR3 DNA: TGTGCCATCAGGCGGACGGGGCAAGAGACCCAGTACTTC; CDR3 protein: CAIRRTGQETQYF
D gene: .; J gene: TRBJ2-1; V gene: TRBV7-8; clone size: .; CDR3 length: 11; CDR3 DNA: TGTGCCAGCAGCCTCGCGGAAGAGCAGTTCTTC; CDR3 protein: CASSLAEEQFF
D gene: .; J gene: TRBJ1-1; V gene: TRBV6-5; clone size: .; CDR3 length: 11; CDR3 DNA: TGTGCCAGCAGCAGTACAGGTGAAGCTTTCTTT; CDR3 protein: CASSSTGEAFF
D gene: .; J gene: TRBJ2-4; V gene: TRBV28; clone size: .; CDR3 length: 14; CDR3 DNA: TGTGCCAGCGGGGCTGATTCGGCCAAAAACATTCAGTACTTC; CDR3 protein: CASGADSAKNIQYF
D gene: .; J gene: TRBJ2-7; V gene: TRBV12-3/TRBV12-4; clone size: .; CDR3 length: 11; CDR3 DNA: TGTGCCAGCAGCCAGAGGGGGGAGCAGTACTTC; CDR3 protein: CASSQRGEQYF
D gene: .; J gene: TRBJ2-1; V gene: TRBV5-4; clone size: once; CDR3 length: 11; CDR3 DNA: TGTGCCAGCTCCGCCTACAATGAGCAGTTCTTC; CDR3 protein: CASSAYNEQFF
D gene: TRBD2; J gene: TRBJ2-1; V gene: TRBV5-4; clone size: .; CDR3 length: 16; CDR3 DNA: TGTGCCAGCAGCCGCGGAGGCGGGGGAGGCTACAATGAGCAGTTCTTC; CDR3 protein: CASSRGGGGGYNEQFF
D gene: TRBD1; J gene: TRBJ1-6; V gene: TRBV7-6; clone size: .; CDR3 length: 16; CDR3 DNA: TGTGCCAGCAGCTACAAACCGGGACAGCAGAATTCACCCCTCCACTTT; CDR3 protein: CASSYKPGQQNSPLHF
D gene: TRBD1; J gene: TRBJ2-3; V gene: TRBV5-1; clone size: .; CDR3 length: 15; CDR3 DNA: TGCGCCAGCAGCTTGGTGGGACAGGGACCAGATACGCAGTATTTT; CDR3 protein: CASSLVGQGPDTQYF
D gene: TRBD1; J gene: TRBJ2-1; V gene: TRBV5-1; clone size: .; CDR3 length: 14; CDR3 DNA: TGCGCCAGCAGCACTGGACAGGGCTACAATGAGCAGTTCTTC; CDR3 protein: CASSTGQGYNEQFF
D gene: .; J gene: TRBJ1-1; V gene: TRBV3-1/TRBV3-2; clone size: .; CDR3 length: 14; CDR3 DNA: TGTGCCAGCACACCGAAGGGGGTTGACACTGAAGCTTTCTTT; CDR3 protein: CASTPKGVDTEAFF
D gene: .; J gene: TRBJ2-7; V gene: TRBV7-8; clone size: .; CDR3 length: 14; CDR3 DNA: TGTGCCAGCAGCTTAGCGGAGGCTTCCTACGAGCAGTACTTC; CDR3 protein: CASSLAEASYEQYF
D gene: .; J gene: TRBJ2-1; V gene: TRBV4-1; clone size: .; CDR3 length: 12; CDR3 DNA: TGCGCCAGGGGACAAGCCCTGAATGAGCAGTTCTTC; CDR3 protein: CARGQALNEQFF
D gene: .; J gene: TRBJ2-2; V gene: TRBV11-3; clone size: once; CDR3 length: 13; CDR3 DNA: TGTGCCAGCAGCTTAGTGGGAGGCGGGGAGCTGTTTTTT; CDR3 protein: CASSLVGGGELFF
D gene: .; J gene: TRBJ1-6; V gene: TRBV6-5; clone size: .; CDR3 length: 16; CDR3 DNA: TGTGCCAGCAGTTACCAAGGAGCTGGGGGCAATTCACCCCTCCACTTT; CDR3 protein: CASSYQGAGGNSPLHF
D gene: .; J gene: TRBJ1-5; V gene: TRBV6-6; clone size: .; CDR3 length: 15; CDR3 DNA: TGTGCCAGCAGTTACGGGGGCAGGAACAATCAGCCCCAGCATTTT; CDR3 protein: CASSYGGRNNQPQHF
D gene: .; J gene: TRBJ1-4; V gene: TRBV6-2/TRBV6-3; clone size: .; CDR3 length: 12; CDR3 DNA: TGTGCCAGCAGCCAACAGGGAGTGCAACTGTTTTTT; CDR3 protein: CASSQQGVQLFF
D gene: .; J gene: TRBJ1-5; V gene: TRBV4-1; clone size: .; CDR3 length: 14; CDR3 DNA: TGCGCCAGCAGCCAAGATCCTGGGCATCAGCCCCAGCATTTT; CDR3 protein: CASSQDPGHQPQHF
D gene: TRBD2; J gene: TRBJ2-2; V gene: TRBV13; clone size: once; CDR3 length: 14; CDR3 DNA: TGTGCCAGCAGGAGAGGCGGGAGTACCGGGGAGCTGTTTTTT; CDR3 protein: CASRRGGSTGELFF